The 21 T cell receptor beta chains given below trace back to one sample, sequenced in a study of cytomegalovirus exposure and HLA in healthy donors. Primers included in the PCR were 60 Vbeta and 13 Jbeta primers. Profiled with immunoSEQ multiplex PCR; TCRdb holds only in-frame clones, not every one. Among 150,000 to 200,000 clones listed, about 85% were seen once. Sequenced material: PBMCs. The source is a male donor in good health and CMV-seropositive.

The chain links TRBV30 to TRBJ2-5; D perhaps matches TRBD1 (6 bases). Trimming pared 3 bases from V and 4 bases from J, leaving 15 bases between. This CDR3 region has 14 residues. CDR1 is GTSNPN and CDR2 is SVGIG in the germline V gene (reference sequence). CDR3 sequence (DNA): TGTGCCTGGAGCCCAACAGGGTTAGCAGAGACCCAGTACTTC. Residues: CAWSPTGLAETQYF.

This chain links TRBV7-6 with TRBJ2-1; TRBD2 matches 10 bases. V lost 10 bases and J lost 7; bases outside the gene matches: 13. The CDR3 spans 15 residues. Germline loops: CDR1 SGHVS, CDR2 FNYEAQ. The CDR3 nucleotides read TGTGCCACCCAATCAGCGGGAGGGCCGTTGAATGAGCAGTTCTTC. Encoded protein: CATQSAGGPLNEQFF.

The CDR3 DNA is TGTGCCAGCAGCTTAGTGGCCGGGAGCGGGAGTTCCGATGAGCAGTTCTTC. It is translated as CASSLVAGSGSSDEQFF. V usage is TRBV7-6 and J usage is TRBJ2-1, with 8 bases identical to TRBD2. J was trimmed by 8 bases and V by 1 base; bases with no gene match: 13. In germline, CDR1 is SGHVS, CDR2 FNYEAQ. The CDR3 contains 17 residues.

The J gene is TRBJ2-5, the V gene TRBV2; 9 bases fit TRBD1. The DNA matches TRBJ2-7 better at its end, which makes the J call doubtful. The CDR3 is 14 residues long. CDR1 is SNHLY and CDR2 is FYNNEI in the germline V gene. The CDR3 protein is CASSPDRGAYEQYF. CDR3 coding DNA: TGTGCCAGCAGCCCGGACAGGGGCGCGTACGAGCAGTACTTC.

The gene calls are TRBV27 and TRBJ2-7; TRBD1 might be the D (6 bases). CDR1 and CDR2 from the germline V gene are MNHEY and SMNVEV (reference sequence). The CDR3 runs to 15 residues. Trimming took 5 bases from V and 5 from J, leaving 19 bases between them. For the CDR3, the DNA is TGTGCCAGCAGTACCCCTTACAGGGTCGTCGACGAGCAGTACTTC. Protein sequence: CASSTPYRVVDEQYF.

The chain couples TRBV21-1 to TRBJ2-7; no check of the table's D call, TRBD2, against the DNA was made. TRBV21-1 is a pseudogene segment. There are 14 residues in the CDR3. DNA of the CDR3: TGTGCCAGCAGCAAAGCGGGAGCGGTCTACGAGCAGTACTTC. It is translated as CASSKAGAVYEQYF.

This clone was counted a few times. The chain employs TRBV7-2 and TRBJ2-7, with 8 bases identical to TRBD2. The CDR3 is made up of 16 amino acids. The germline V gene has CDR1 SGHTA and CDR2 FQGNSA. With 1 base clipped from V and 6 bases from J, the junction kept 11 bases outside the gene matches. CDR3 DNA: TGTGCCAGCAGCTTAGACCCGGCGGCACTAGCGGCCGAGCAGTACTTC. Encoded protein: CASSLDPAALAAEQYF.

For this clone: The same CDR3 is also encoded by other DNA sequences in this sample. CDR3 in DNA: TGTGCCAGCAGCTTGAGAGGGGAGACCCAGTACTTC. Protein: CASSLRGETQYF. The chain couples TRBV5-6 to TRBJ2-5; maybe TRBD2 (5 bases). V was shortened by 1 base and J by 5 bases, with 6 bases between the two germline ends. Germline CDR1 reads SGHDT; CDR2 reads YYEEEE. CDR3 length: 12 residues.

The genes are TRBV6-5 and TRBJ1-1; TRBD1 might be the D (5 bases). CDR1 and CDR2 (germline): MNHEY, SVGAGI. The germline V and J ends were trimmed by 6 bases and 2 bases, with 16 bases remaining between them. The CDR3 is made up of 15 amino acids. The CDR3 DNA is TGTGCCAGCAGCTACCCGGGGCGGGGCAACACTGAAGCTTTCTTT. It translates to CASSYPGRGNTEAFF.

CDR3 in amino acids: CASSSAGGLSTEAFF. The CDR3 DNA reads as TGTGCCAGCAGCTCCGCGGGGGGGCTGAGCACTGAAGCTTTCTTT. The chain recombines TRBV5-4 with TRBJ1-1, with a tentative D call TRBD1 (6 bases). The CDR3 contains 15 residues. Germline-derived CDR1 and CDR2 are SGHNT and YYREEE (reference sequence). V dropped 3 bases and J dropped 4 bases, with 16 bases sitting between them.

This clone was counted a few times. The rearrangement links TRBV28 to TRBJ2-1, with TRBD2 as a possible D gene (7 bases). CDR3 length: 11 amino acids. Germline V gives CDR1 MDHEN, CDR2 SYDVKM. The ends were cut back, 3 bases at V and 15 bases at J, with 12 bases in the middle. Here the CDR3 reads CASSLGGLGFF. The CDR3 DNA follows: TGTGCCAGCAGTTTGGGGGGGCTCGGGTTCTTC.

The chain combines TRBV11-1 with TRBJ1-4; the match to TRBD1 covers 7 bases. The trim removed 5 bases at V and 0 bases at J, leaving 12 bases unmatched. This CDR3 region has 18 residues. The germline CDR1 and CDR2 sequences are SGHAT and FQDESV (reference sequence). The CDR3 nucleotides read TGTGCCAGCAGCCAAAACCGGGACAGTTTTGCAACTAATGAAAAACTGTTTTTT. The encoded protein is CASSQNRDSFATNEKLFF.

This chain links TRBV27 with TRBJ2-3; D uncertain. The CDR3 extends over 13 amino acids. Germline CDR1 MNHEY, CDR2 SMNVEV (reference sequence). With 2 bases removed from V and 6 bases from J, the gap between germline ends came to 9 bases. In DNA form, the CDR3 reads TGTGCCAGCAGTTTAGCCAGGTGGGATACGCAGTATTTT. It encodes CASSLARWDTQYF.

V is TRBV12-5 and J is TRBJ1-4, with D unresolved. V lost 1 base and J lost 8, with 14 bases in between. CDR3 size: 15 residues. Germline values: CDR1 LGHNT, CDR2 FRNRAP. The CDR3 DNA follows: TGTGCTAGTGGTTTGGAGTCTCTACCGGGGGAAAAACTGTTTTTT. This gives the protein CASGLESLPGEKLFF.

The V and J genes are TRBV30 and TRBJ1-2, with 7 positions matching TRBD1. The CDR3 has 18 residues. CDR1 and CDR2 from the germline V gene are GTSNPN and SVGIG (reference sequence). The V gene end was trimmed by 1 base and the J gene end by 3 bases; junction bases not matched to a gene: 17. In DNA form, the CDR3 reads TGTGCCTGGAGTGCCTTCCCCTACCGACAGGGCGTTGACTATGGCTACACCTTC. Protein: CAWSAFPYRQGVDYGYTF.

V gene TRBV7-9 combines with J gene TRBJ2-7, with D possibly being TRBD2 (5 bases). Germline CDR1 SEHNR, CDR2 FQNEAQ (reference sequence). This CDR3 has 12 residues. The germline V and J ends were trimmed by 3 bases and 5 bases, with 8 bases remaining between them. The CDR3 sequence: CASSLTGNEQYF. In DNA, the CDR3 is TGTGCCAGCAGCTTGACGGGGAACGAGCAGTACTTC.

The rearrangement uses TRBV30 and TRBJ1-2; a possible D gene is TRBD1 (6 bases). V lost 0 bases and J 6 bases, leaving 11 bases between the germline ends. Germline assignment: CDR1 GTSNPN and CDR2 SVGIG (reference sequence). The CDR3 runs 13 residues. This chain's CDR3 is CAWSVWGLNGYTF. CDR3 DNA: TGTGCCTGGAGTGTTTGGGGGCTGAATGGCTACACCTTC.

This chain's CDR3 is CASGIAGPLVEQYF. DNA for the CDR3: TGTGCCAGCGGGATAGCGGGGCCTTTAGTTGAGCAGTACTTC. The chain combines TRBV27 with TRBJ2-7, with 8 bases fitting TRBD2. This CDR3 region has 14 residues. J was trimmed by 7 bases and V by 8 bases; bases with no gene match: 13. Germline V CDR1 and CDR2: MNHEY, SMNVEV (reference sequence).

The chain is built from TRBV7-3 and TRBJ2-2, with D maybe TRBD1 (5 bases). CDR3 size: 15 residues. The ends were cut back, 3 bases at V and 6 bases at J, with 14 bases in the middle. In germline, CDR1 is SGHTA, CDR2 FQGTGA. CDR3 DNA: TGTGCCAGCAGCTTTCGGTCGGTAGGGGCCGGGGAGCTGTTTTTT. Translation: CASSFRSVGAGELFF.

The J gene is TRBJ2-2, the V gene TRBV30; 9 positions match TRBD2. The trim removed 3 bases at V and 4 bases at J, leaving 6 bases unmatched. CDR1 GTSNPN and CDR2 SVGIG come from the germline V gene (reference sequence). The CDR3 length is 15 residues. This CDR3 is CAWRGSGGFTGELFF. The CDR3 region has the DNA TGTGCCTGGAGAGGTAGCGGGGGATTCACCGGGGAGCTGTTTTTT.

The chain is built from TRBV5-6 and TRBJ2-2; weak D call: TRBD2 (6 bases). Per the germline V gene, CDR1 is SGHDT and CDR2 is YYEEEE. Deletions cut 4 bases from V and 1 base from J, with 14 bases between. The CDR3 is 16 residues long. The CDR3 DNA is TGTGCCAGCAGCCGTCGCCCGGGGGTGAACACCGGGGAGCTGTTTTTT. Its translation: CASSRRPGVNTGELFF.